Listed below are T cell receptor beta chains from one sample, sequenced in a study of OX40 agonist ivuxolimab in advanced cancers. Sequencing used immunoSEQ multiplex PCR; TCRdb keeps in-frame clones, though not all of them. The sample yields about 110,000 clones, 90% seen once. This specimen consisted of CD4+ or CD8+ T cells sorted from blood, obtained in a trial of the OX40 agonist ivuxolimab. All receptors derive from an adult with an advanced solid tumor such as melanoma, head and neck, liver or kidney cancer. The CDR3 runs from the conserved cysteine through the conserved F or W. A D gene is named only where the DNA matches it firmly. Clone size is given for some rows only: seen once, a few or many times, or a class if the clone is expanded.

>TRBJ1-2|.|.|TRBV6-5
TGTGCCAGCAGTTACTCGTCGGGCCCCTATGGCTACACCTTC
CASSYSSGPYGYTF
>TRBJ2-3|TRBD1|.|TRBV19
TGTGCCAGTAGTAAAGAGGACAGGGGAACAGATACGCAGTATTTT
CASSKEDRGTDTQYF
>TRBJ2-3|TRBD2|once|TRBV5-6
TGTGCCAGCAGCCGGCTAGCGGGGACCTTGTGGGATACGCAGTATTTT
CASSRLAGTLWDTQYF
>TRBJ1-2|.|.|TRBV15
TGTGCCACCAGCAGAGATCTGGGGGGCGCAGGTGGCTACACCTTC
CATSRDLGGAGGYTF
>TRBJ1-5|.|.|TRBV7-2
TGTGCCAGCAGTTCTTATAGCAATCAGCCCCAGCATTTT
CASSSYSNQPQHF
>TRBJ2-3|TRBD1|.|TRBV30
TGTGCCTTAACCCGGGACAGGGGGACAGATACGCAGTATTTT
CALTRDRGTDTQYF
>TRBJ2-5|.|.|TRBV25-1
TGTGCCAGCGGGAAGGTGGATCAAGAGACCCAGTACTTC
CASGKVDQETQYF
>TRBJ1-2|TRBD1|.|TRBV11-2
TGTGCCAGCAGCTTATCCGACAGGGCTAACTATGGCTACACCTTC
CASSLSDRANYGYTF
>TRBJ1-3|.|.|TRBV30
TGTGCCTGGAGCCCAACAGGTGGGGGAAACACCATATATTTT
CAWSPTGGGNTIYF
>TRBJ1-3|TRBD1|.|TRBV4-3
TGCGCCAGCAGCCAAACCCTGGGACAGGGGGACGGAAACACCATATATTTT
CASSQTLGQGDGNTIYF
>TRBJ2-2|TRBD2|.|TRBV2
TGTGCCAGCAGTCTCCGGACTAGCGGGGCCGGGGAGCTGTTTTTT
CASSLRTSGAGELFF
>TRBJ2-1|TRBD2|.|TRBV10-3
TGTGCCAGCGGGAGGACTAGCGACAATGAGCAGTTCTTC
CASGRTSDNEQFF
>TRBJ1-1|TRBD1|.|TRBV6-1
TGTGCCAGCCTTTTCTCAGGGGGGGGCACTGAAGCTTTCTTT
CASLFSGGGTEAFF
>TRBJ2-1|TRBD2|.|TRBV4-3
TGCGCCAGCAGCCAAGAACCAGGGGCTAGCGGGGGAAATGAGCAGTTCTTC
CASSQEPGASGGNEQFF
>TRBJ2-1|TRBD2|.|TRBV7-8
TGTGCCAGCAGCGCAGGTCGGGGGGGGTACAATGAGCAGTTCTTC
CASSAGRGGYNEQFF
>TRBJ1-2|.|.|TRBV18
TGTGCCAGCTCACCAAGAGGGGCTTTCGATGGCTACACCTTC
CASSPRGAFDGYTF
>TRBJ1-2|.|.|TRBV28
TGTGCCAGCAGTTCGACCTCAGGTCCCCAGGGCTATGGCTACACCTTC
CASSSTSGPQGYGYTF
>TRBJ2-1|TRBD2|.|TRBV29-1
TGCAGCGTTGACGGGGGGGCCCACAATGAGCAGTTCTTC
CSVDGGAHNEQFF
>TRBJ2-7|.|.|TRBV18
TGTGCCAGCTCACCATCGTCCGCGATTAACGAGCAGTACTTC
CASSPSSAINEQYF
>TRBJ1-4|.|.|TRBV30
TGTGCCTGGAACCCGAGACGGGCGAATGAAAAACTGTTTTTT
CAWNPRRANEKLFF
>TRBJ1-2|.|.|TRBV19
TGTGCCAGTAGTCCCACACGGGGGGGCTATGGCTACACCTTC
CASSPTRGGYGYTF
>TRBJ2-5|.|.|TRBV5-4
TGTGCCAGCAGCTTGGGCCTACAAGAGACCCAGTACTTC
CASSLGLQETQYF
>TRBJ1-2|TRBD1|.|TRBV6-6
TGTGCCAGCAGCCGGGTATGGCAGGGGGAACTATGGGGCTACACCTTC
CASSRVWQGELWGYTF
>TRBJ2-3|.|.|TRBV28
TGTGCCAGCAGTTTAGGCGGGGGCACAGATACGCAGTATTTT
CASSLGGGTDTQYF
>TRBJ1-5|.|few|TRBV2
TGTGCCAGCGGAAGGGACGGTAATCAGCCCCAGCATTTT
CASGRDGNQPQHF
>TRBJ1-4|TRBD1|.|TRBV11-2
TGTGCCAGCAGTCCTCGAGGGGACAGCTCGGTTGGACTGTTTTTT
CASSPRGDSSVGLFF
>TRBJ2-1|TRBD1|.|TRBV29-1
TGCAGCGTTTCTCCGGGACAGGCCAATGAGCAGTTCTTC
CSVSPGQANEQFF
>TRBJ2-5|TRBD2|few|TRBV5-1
TGCGCCAGCAGTTATGGACTAGCGGGGGGGCCGGAGACCCAGTACTTC
CASSYGLAGGPETQYF
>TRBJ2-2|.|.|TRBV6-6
TGTGCCAGCGGCTCAGGGGCGAACACCGGGGAGCTGTTTTTT
CASGSGANTGELFF
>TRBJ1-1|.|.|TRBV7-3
TGTGCCAGCAGCCCCTTTTGGGGCACTGAAGCTTTCTTT
CASSPFWGTEAFF
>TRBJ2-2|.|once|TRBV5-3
TGTGCCAGAAGCTTGCGGAACACCGGGGAGCTGTTTTTT
CARSLRNTGELFF
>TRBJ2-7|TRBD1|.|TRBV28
TGTGCCAGCAGTTTTCACGGGACAGGGGTGTCCTACGAGCAGTACTTC
CASSFHGTGVSYEQYF
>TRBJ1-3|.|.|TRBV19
TGTGCCAGTAGTATTGACACCTCTGGAAACACCATATATTTT
CASSIDTSGNTIYF
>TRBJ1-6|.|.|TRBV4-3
TGCGCCAGCAGCCAAGGGGACGGACCTAATTCACCCCTCCACTTT
CASSQGDGPNSPLHF
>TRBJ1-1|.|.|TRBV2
TGTGCCAGCAGTGAAGGGGGGTACACTGAAGCTTTCTTT
CASSEGGYTEAFF
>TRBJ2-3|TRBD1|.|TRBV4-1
TGCGCCAGCGAACCGGGACAGGGGGCGAAAGATACGCAGTATTTT
CASEPGQGAKDTQYF
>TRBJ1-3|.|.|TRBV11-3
TGTGCCAGCAGCTTAGGCCCGCCGGCGGGGGGAAACACCATATATTTT
CASSLGPPAGGNTIYF
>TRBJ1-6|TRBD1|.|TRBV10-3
TGTGCCATCAGTGCAAGGACAGGGACTGACTCACCCCTCCACTTT
CAISARTGTDSPLHF
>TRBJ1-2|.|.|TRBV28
TGTGCCAGCATCTCCCCCGGCAGGGTGGATGGCTACACCTTC
CASISPGRVDGYTF
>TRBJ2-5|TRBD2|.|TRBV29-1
TGCAGCGTGGGGACTAGCCAAGAGACCCAGTACTTC
CSVGTSQETQYF
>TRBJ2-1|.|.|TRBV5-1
TGCGCCAGCAGCTGGACACCTGGGAATGAGCAGTTCTTC
CASSWTPGNEQFF
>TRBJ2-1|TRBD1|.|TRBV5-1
TGCGCCAGCAGCTTCGGACAGGGAAATGAGCAGTTCTTC
CASSFGQGNEQFF
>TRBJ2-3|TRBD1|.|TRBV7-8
TGTGCCAGCAGGAGGACAGGGGGGGGAGATACGCAGTATTTT
CASRRTGGGDTQYF
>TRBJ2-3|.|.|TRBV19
TGTGCCACTAACAAGGGGGAGGCAGATACGCAGTATTTT
CATNKGEADTQYF
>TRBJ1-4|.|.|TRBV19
TGTGCCGTGAGTAGGGCGCAGGGGTCTGAAAAACTGTTTTTT
CAVSRAQGSEKLFF
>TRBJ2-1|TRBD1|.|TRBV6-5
TGTGCCAGCAGTTACTTCGACAGGGGTGGTGAGCAGTTCTTC
CASSYFDRGGEQFF
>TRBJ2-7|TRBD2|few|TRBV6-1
TGTGCCAGCAGTGAAACGGCTAGCGGGGCGAACGAGCAGTACTTC
CASSETASGANEQYF
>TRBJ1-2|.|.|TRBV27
TGTGCCAGCCGATACAGGGATGGCTACACCTTC
CASRYRDGYTF
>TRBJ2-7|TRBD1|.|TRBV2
TGTGCCAGCAGTCAGCAGGGACAGTACTACGAGCAGTACTTC
CASSQQGQYYEQYF
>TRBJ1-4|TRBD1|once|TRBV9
TGTGCCAGCAGCCCCGGGGACAGGAATGAAAAACTGTTTTTT
CASSPGDRNEKLFF
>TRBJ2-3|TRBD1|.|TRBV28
TGTGCCAGCAGTTCCGCCGGCACGGGACAGGGGGCAATCACAGATACGCAGTATTTT
CASSSAGTGQGAITDTQYF